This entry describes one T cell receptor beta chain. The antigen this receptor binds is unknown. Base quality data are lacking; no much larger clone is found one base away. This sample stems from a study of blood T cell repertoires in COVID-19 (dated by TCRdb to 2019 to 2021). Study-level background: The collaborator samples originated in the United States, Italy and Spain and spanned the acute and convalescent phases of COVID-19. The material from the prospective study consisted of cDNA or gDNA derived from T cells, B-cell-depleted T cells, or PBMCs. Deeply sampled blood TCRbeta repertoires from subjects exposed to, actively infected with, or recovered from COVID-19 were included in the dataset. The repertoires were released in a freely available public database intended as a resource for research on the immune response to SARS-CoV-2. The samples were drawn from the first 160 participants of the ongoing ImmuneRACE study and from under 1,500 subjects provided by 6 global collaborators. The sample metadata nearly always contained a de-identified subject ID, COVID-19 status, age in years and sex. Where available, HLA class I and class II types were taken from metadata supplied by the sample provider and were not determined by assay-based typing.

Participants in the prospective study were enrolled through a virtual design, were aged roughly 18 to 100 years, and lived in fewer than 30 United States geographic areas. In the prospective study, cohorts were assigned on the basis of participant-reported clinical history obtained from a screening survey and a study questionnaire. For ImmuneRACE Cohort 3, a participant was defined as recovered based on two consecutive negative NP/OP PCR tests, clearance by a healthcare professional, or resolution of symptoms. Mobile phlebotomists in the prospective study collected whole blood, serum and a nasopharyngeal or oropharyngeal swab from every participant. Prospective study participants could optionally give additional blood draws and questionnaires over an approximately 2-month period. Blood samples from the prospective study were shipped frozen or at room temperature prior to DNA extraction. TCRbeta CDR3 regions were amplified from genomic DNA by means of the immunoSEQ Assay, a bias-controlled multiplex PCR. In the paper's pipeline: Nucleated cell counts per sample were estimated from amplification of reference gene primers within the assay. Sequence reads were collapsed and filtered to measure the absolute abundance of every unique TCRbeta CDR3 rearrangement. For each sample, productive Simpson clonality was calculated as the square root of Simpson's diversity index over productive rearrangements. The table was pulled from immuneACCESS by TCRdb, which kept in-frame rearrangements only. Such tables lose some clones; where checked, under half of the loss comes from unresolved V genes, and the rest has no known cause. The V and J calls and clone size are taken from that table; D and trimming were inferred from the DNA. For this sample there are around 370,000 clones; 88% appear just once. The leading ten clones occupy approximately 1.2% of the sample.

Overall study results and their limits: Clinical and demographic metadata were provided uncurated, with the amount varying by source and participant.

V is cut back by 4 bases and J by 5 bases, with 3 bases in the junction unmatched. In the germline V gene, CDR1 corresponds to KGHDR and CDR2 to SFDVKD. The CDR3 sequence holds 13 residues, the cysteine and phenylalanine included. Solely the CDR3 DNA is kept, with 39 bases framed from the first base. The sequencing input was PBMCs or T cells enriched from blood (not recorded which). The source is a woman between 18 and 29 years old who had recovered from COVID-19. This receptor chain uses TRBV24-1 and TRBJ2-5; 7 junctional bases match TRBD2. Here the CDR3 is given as CATSEGGRETQYF. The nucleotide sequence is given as TGTGCCACCAGTGAGGGGGGGAGGGAGACCCAGTACTTC.